This entry lists 10 T cell receptor beta chains sequenced from one sample in a study of radiotherapy plus CTLA-4 blockade in lung cancer. Method: immunoSEQ multiplex PCR; TCRdb's copy keeps in-frame clones and lacks some. The table includes 64,000 or so clones, around three quarters detected once. The sequencing here drew on peripheral blood, taken from a patient treated with radiotherapy plus ipilimumab. These receptors all come from a human donor with non-small cell lung cancer whose response to radiotherapy plus ipilimumab could not be evaluated.

This clone was detected once. The chain couples TRBV29-1 to TRBJ2-1; the match to TRBD2 covers 7 bases. The trim removed 6 bases at V and 5 bases at J, leaving 10 bases unmatched. CDR3 length: 14 amino acids. Germline V gene data show CDR1 as SQVTM and CDR2 as ANQGSEA. Here the CDR3 DNA reads TGCAGCGTCTTTGGGTGGGAGGGAGACAATGAGCAGTTCTTC. Translating gives CSVFGWEGDNEQFF.

The chain has TRBV5-4 and TRBJ2-4; tentative D call: TRBD1 (6 bases). This CDR3 contains 16 residues. The V end was cut by 2 bases, the J end by 8 bases, with 20 bases between. From germline, CDR1 is SGHNT and CDR2 YYREEE (reference sequence). In DNA form, the CDR3 reads TGTGCCAGCAGCTTTTTATCTTTACAGGGAACGGACATTCAGTACTTC. Translating it yields CASSFLSLQGTDIQYF.

This clone appeared a single time. This chain joins TRBV4-3 and TRBJ2-2; D remains ambiguous. The V end lost 2 bases, the J end lost 0 bases, and 7 bases lay between the germline ends. This CDR3 comprises 15 residues. CDR1 and CDR2 from the germline V gene are LGHNA and YSLEER. CDR3 nucleotide sequence: TGCGCCAGCAGCCAACAATTAGCGAACACCGGGGAGCTGTTTTTT. Encoded protein: CASSQQLANTGELFF.

The J gene is TRBJ2-5, the V gene TRBV5-4, with TRBD2 matching 10 bases. The CDR3 totals 13 residues. Germline CDR1 is SGHNT and CDR2 is YYREEE (reference sequence). Trimming took 2 bases from V and 5 from J; bases not matched to a gene: 0. Here the CDR3 reads CASSLAGGETQYF. The CDR3 bases are TGTGCCAGCAGCTTAGCGGGGGGGGAGACCCAGTACTTC.

This chain connects TRBV2 to TRBJ2-1, with 7 bases matching TRBD2. Germline V lookup: CDR1 SNHLY, CDR2 FYNNEI. V trimming: 7 bases; J trimming: 3 bases; junction bases outside the gene matches: 12. The CDR3 length is 16 residues. The CDR3 coding sequence is TGTGCCAGCACCCCCGAAAAGGCGGGAGTCTACAATGAGCAGTTCTTC. It translates to CASTPEKAGVYNEQFF.

The DNA for the CDR3 is TGTGCCAGTAGTTCCTCGCTCGGGGTCTTAAAGACCCAGTACTTC. Protein sequence: CASSSSLGVLKTQYF. This chain connects TRBV19 to TRBJ2-5; D is possibly TRBD2 (5 bases). V dropped 5 bases and J dropped 6 bases, with 19 bases sitting between them. The germline CDR1 and CDR2 sequences are LNHDA and SQIVND (reference sequence). The CDR3 loop spans 15 amino acids. Filled out from reference TRBV19 and TRBJ2-5, the complete variable domain reads DGGITQSPKYLFRKEGQNVTLSCEQNLNHDAMYWYRQDPGQGLRLIYYSQIVNDFQKGDIAEGYSVSREKKESFPLTVTSAQKNPTAFYLCASSSSLGVLKTQYFGPGTRLLVL.

The sample holds one count of this clone. The J gene is TRBJ2-7, the V gene TRBV5-4; TRBD2 agrees at 9 bases. Unmatched junction bases numbered 6, after V lost 0 bases and J lost 2 bases. This CDR3 contains 16 residues. Germline CDR1 reads SGHNT; CDR2 reads YYREEE (reference sequence). CDR3: CASSLARRTSAYEQYF. Here the CDR3 DNA reads TGTGCCAGCAGCTTGGCCCGAAGGACTAGCGCCTACGAGCAGTACTTC.

In nucleotides, the CDR3 is TGTGCCAGCAGCTCTACTAGCGGGGGCTACAATGAGCAGTTCTTC. As protein: CASSSTSGGYNEQFF. The chain is built from TRBV7-2 and TRBJ2-1; 11 bases are a match to TRBD2. This CDR3 is built from 15 residues. Germline CDR1 and CDR2: SGHTA and FQGNSA. V shed 4 bases and J 3 bases; nucleotides not matched to a gene: 2.

Notes on this clone: The sample contains more than one DNA sequence encoding this CDR3. V is TRBV5-1 and J is TRBJ2-3, with 10 bases aligning to TRBD2. Germline V gene data show CDR1 as SGHRS and CDR2 as YFSETQ. This CDR3 is 17 amino acids long. J lost 0 bases, V lost 2 bases, and 6 bases had no gene match. CDR3 protein: CASSLLAGTTSTDTQYF. DNA of the CDR3: TGCGCCAGCAGCTTACTAGCGGGAACCACTAGCACAGATACGCAGTATTTT.

Concerning this clone itself: One end of the junction is discordant with germline, which a read error may explain. Other DNA sequences in this sample translate to the same CDR3. V is TRBV11-2 and J is TRBJ2-7; TRBD1 matches 7 bases. The CDR3 has 15 amino acids. Germline-derived CDR1 and CDR2 are SGHAT and FQNNGV. The CDR3: CASSKTGTATYEQYF. DNA for the CDR3: TGTGCTAGCAGCAAAACCGGGACAGCAACCTACGAGCAGTACTTC.